Below, 13 T cell receptor beta chains from the same sample are listed, as sequenced in a study of shared clonotypes between healthy human individuals. Using immunoSEQ multiplex PCR, the repertoire was profiled, and TCRdb retains in-frame clones only, with some absent. The data show around 640,000 clones, 95% to 97% seen once. CD8 cells classed as naive were CD45RO-negative and positively selected for CCR7, excluding terminally differentiated effector memory CD45RA+ cells. What was sequenced was naive CD8+ T cells sorted from blood. The receptor source for this set is a woman aged 30 to 39 in good health.

V usage is TRBV5-4 and J usage is TRBJ2-7; D not resolved. CDR3 length equals 16 residues. V shed 4 bases and J shed 4 bases, with 21 bases lying between them. Germline V CDR1 and CDR2: SGHNT, YYREEE (reference sequence). The CDR3 DNA is TGTGCCAGCAGCCCAGGAGAGACTCTCCAGCCTTACGAGCAGTACTTC. It is translated as CASSPGETLQPYEQYF.

This sequence joins TRBV7-6 and TRBJ2-2; D not resolved. Germline V lookup: CDR1 SGHVS, CDR2 FNYEAQ. The length of the CDR3 is 13 residues. V lost 7 bases and J lost 4, with 10 bases in between. CDR3 residues: CASTLGSTGELFF. In DNA form, the CDR3 reads TGTGCCAGCACCCTCGGATCCACCGGGGAGCTGTTTTTT.

The chain has TRBV19 and TRBJ1-1; D is perhaps TRBD1 (6 bases). CDR3 length: 13 residues. V was trimmed by 1 base and J by 10 bases, leaving 13 bases between them. Germline V gene data show CDR1 as LNHDA and CDR2 as SQIVND (reference sequence). DNA for the CDR3: TGTGCCAGTAGTATAGTGGGACAAGGGGCAGCTTTCTTT. As protein: CASSIVGQGAAFF.

The chain couples TRBV27 to TRBJ2-1, with TRBD1 matching over 7 bases. Germline V gene data show CDR1 as MNHEY and CDR2 as SMNVEV (reference sequence). V lost 6 bases and J lost 7; bases outside the gene matches: 9. The CDR3 is 14 amino acids. This chain's CDR3 is CASRVLSTGNEQFF. Here the CDR3 DNA reads TGTGCCAGCAGGGTCCTTTCGACAGGGAATGAGCAGTTCTTC.

The V gene is TRBV10-1, the J gene TRBJ1-1, with a weak D call TRBD1 (5 bases). This CDR3 has 16 residues. V lost 0 bases, J lost 4 bases, and 15 bases lay in between. Germline V lookup: CDR1 WNHNN, CDR2 SYGVQD (reference sequence). In DNA, the CDR3 is TGCGCCAGCAGTGAGTCCCCTGGGGGAAAAGGCACTGAAGCTTTCTTT. Its translation: CASSESPGGKGTEAFF.

The chain has TRBV7-6 and TRBJ1-4; possibly TRBD1 for D (6 bases). This CDR3 has 16 residues. The V end was cut by 4 bases, the J end by 8 bases, with 20 bases between. Germline loops: CDR1 SGHVS, CDR2 FNYEAQ. In DNA form, the CDR3 reads TGTGCCAGCAGCTCACCTCCCACAGGGTTTGACGAAAAACTGTTTTTT. It encodes CASSSPPTGFDEKLFF.

The chain links TRBV7-8 to TRBJ2-5; no clear D. Germline values: CDR1 SGHVS, CDR2 FQNEAQ. The V end lost 5 bases, the J end lost 0 bases, and 13 bases lay between the germline ends. The CDR3 length is 15 residues. The CDR3 DNA follows: TGTGCCAGCAGCCGAGATCGAGTATACCAAGAGACCCAGTACTTC. Amino acid sequence: CASSRDRVYQETQYF.

This chain uses TRBV7-9 with TRBJ2-7, with 9 positions matching TRBD1. CDR3 size: 13 residues. Trimming at V came to 4 bases and at J to 4 bases, leaving 2 bases not matched to a gene. Per the germline V gene, CDR1 is SEHNR and CDR2 is FQNEAQ (reference sequence). CDR3 in DNA: TGTGCCAGCAGCTCCGGGACAGGGTACGAGCAGTACTTC. It yields the protein CASSSGTGYEQYF.

This chain joins TRBV2 and TRBJ2-7, with TRBD2 identical over 13 bases. Germline V gene lookup returns CDR1 SNHLY and CDR2 FYNNEI. Losses at the gene ends were 2 bases for V and 4 bases for J; bases not matched to a gene: 5. This CDR3 is 16 amino acids long. The CDR3 reads CASSEILLAGGYEQYF. The CDR3 DNA is TGTGCCAGCAGTGAAATCCTACTAGCGGGAGGGTACGAGCAGTACTTC.

As regards this clone: The DNA is left out, because the CDR3 cannot be placed on it with certainty; the CDR3 is given as TCRdb lists it. This chain uses TRBV5-5 with TRBJ2-7. Germline lookup yields CDR1 SGHKS and CDR2 YYEKEE (reference sequence). Counting both end residues, the CDR3 totals 15 amino acids. The CDR3 sequence: CASSFAPGTSYEQCF.

The genes are TRBV6-5 and TRBJ1-3; D perhaps matches TRBD1 (5 bases). CDR1 MNHEY and CDR2 SVGAGI come from the germline V gene. V was pared by 8 bases and J by 3 bases, with 17 bases between. The CDR3 covers 15 residues. This chain's CDR3 is CASWAVGEGGNTIYF. In DNA form, the CDR3 reads TGTGCCAGCTGGGCCGTGGGGGAAGGTGGAAACACCATATATTTT.

V gene TRBV2 combines with J gene TRBJ2-5; the D gene is possibly TRBD2 (5 bases). There are 14 residues in the CDR3. V was clipped by 2 bases and J by 2 bases, with 9 bases between them. Germline V gene data show CDR1 as SNHLY and CDR2 as FYNNEI. Here the CDR3 DNA reads TGTGCCAGCAGTGAATACGGGGTACAAGAGACCCAGTACTTC. Amino acids: CASSEYGVQETQYF.

The chain carries TRBV11-2 and TRBJ2-7; D remains ambiguous. The ends were cut back, 3 bases at V and 4 bases at J, with 7 bases in the middle. Germline V gene data show CDR1 as SGHAT and CDR2 as FQNNGV. This CDR3 comprises 12 residues. CDR3 DNA: TGTGCCAGCAGCTTCCTAAGTTACGAGCAGTACTTC. This encodes CASSFLSYEQYF.